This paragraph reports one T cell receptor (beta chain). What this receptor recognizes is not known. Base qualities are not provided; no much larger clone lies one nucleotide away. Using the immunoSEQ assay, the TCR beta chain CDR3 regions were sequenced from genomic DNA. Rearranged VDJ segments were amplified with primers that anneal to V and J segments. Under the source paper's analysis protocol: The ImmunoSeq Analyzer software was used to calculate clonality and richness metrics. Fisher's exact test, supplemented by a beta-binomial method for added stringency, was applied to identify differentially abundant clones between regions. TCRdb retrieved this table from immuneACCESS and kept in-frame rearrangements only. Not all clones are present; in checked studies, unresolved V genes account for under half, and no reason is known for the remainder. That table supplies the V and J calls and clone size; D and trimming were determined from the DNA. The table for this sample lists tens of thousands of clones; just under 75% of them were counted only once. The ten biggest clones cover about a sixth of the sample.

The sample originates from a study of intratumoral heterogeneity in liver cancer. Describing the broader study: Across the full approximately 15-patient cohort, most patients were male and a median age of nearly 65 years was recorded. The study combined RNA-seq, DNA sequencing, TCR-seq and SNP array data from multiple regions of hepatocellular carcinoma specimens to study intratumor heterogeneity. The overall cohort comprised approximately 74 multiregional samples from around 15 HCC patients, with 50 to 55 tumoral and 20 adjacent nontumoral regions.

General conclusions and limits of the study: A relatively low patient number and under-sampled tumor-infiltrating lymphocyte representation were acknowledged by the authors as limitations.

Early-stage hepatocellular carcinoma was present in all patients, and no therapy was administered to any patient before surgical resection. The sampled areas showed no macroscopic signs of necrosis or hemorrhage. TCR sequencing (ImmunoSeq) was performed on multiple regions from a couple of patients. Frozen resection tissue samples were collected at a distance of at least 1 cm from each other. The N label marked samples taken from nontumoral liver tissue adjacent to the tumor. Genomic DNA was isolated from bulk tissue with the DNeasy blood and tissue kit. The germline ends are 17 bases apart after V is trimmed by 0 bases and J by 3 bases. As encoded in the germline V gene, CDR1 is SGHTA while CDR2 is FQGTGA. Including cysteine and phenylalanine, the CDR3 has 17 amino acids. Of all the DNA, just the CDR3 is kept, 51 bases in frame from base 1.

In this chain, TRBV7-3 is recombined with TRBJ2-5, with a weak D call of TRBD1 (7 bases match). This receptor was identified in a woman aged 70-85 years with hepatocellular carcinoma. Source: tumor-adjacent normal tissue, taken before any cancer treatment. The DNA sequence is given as TGTGCCAGCAGCTTAACGGCCAGGGGGGCGCAGAAAGAGACCCAGTACTTC. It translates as CASSLTARGAQKETQYF.